This T cell receptor (beta chain) was retrieved from a study of blood T cells in healthy people across ages. Overall study context: Capture by template switching was about one barcoded beta molecule per two T cells.

CDR3 length: 16 amino acids. Germline V lookup: CDR1 MNHEY, CDR2 SVGEGT. Using a J-beta primer mix together with a sample-barcoded 5' primer, a second PCR was run for roughly 7 to 12 cycles. TCRdb re-called the 5' RACE reads with MiXCR, one entry per CDR3 protein. Among 800,000 or so distinct CDR3 sequences listed, under 80% were seen once. In the case of this clonotype: Its antigen is currently unknown.

Study conclusions and caveats: Getting older went along with TCR beta diversity per million T cells dropping roughly linearly. Strong correlation was found linking TCR beta diversity to naive T cell percentage. Comparison with aged donors showed that long-lived donors had more naive CD4+ cells and higher diversity.

The chain employs TRBV6-2 or TRBV6-3 and TRBJ2-1, with D perhaps being TRBD1 or TRBD2 (5 bases each). The J call may be incorrect, as the DNA end agrees better with TRBJ2-7. This receptor was identified in a man in his thirties or forties in good health. Sequencing input: blood. The CDR3, as DNA: TGTGCCAGCCGCCCCGGGGCTCTGAGCTCCTACAATGAGCAGTACTTC. Amino acid sequence: CASRPGALSSYNEQYF.